These 23 T cell receptor beta chains originate from one sample sequenced in a study of blood T cell repertoires in COVID-19. Sequencing used immunoSEQ multiplex PCR; TCRdb keeps in-frame clones, though not all of them. The sample shows roughly 88,000 clones, more than 80% of them seen only once. What was sequenced was peripheral blood. These receptors all stem from a woman aged 80 or older with acute or convalescent COVID-19.

V and J are TRBV3-1 (or the pseudogene TRBV3-2) and TRBJ1-2, with D maybe TRBD1 (6 bases). V dropped 0 bases and J dropped 8 bases, with 19 bases sitting between them. CDR1 is LGHDT, CDR2 YNNKEL, per germline (reference sequence). This CDR3 contains 16 residues. In DNA, the CDR3 is TGTGCCAGCAGCCAAGATCCGGGCAGGGGTTCTGAGGGCTACACCTTC. This codes for CASSQDPGRGSEGYTF.

V is TRBV7-6 and J is TRBJ2-3; D is unclear. The CDR3 runs to 14 residues. V was trimmed by 3 bases and J by 1 base, leaving 8 bases between them. Germline V gene sequence: CDR1 SGHVS, CDR2 FNYEAQ. CDR3 sequence: CASSFGWGTDTQYF. For the CDR3, the DNA is TGTGCCAGCAGCTTCGGGTGGGGCACAGATACGCAGTATTTT.

The chain has TRBV6-9 and TRBJ1-1; TRBD1 might be the D (5 bases). The CDR3 contains 16 residues. V was shortened by 0 bases and J by 1 base, with 12 bases between the two germline ends. Germline V gives CDR1 MNHGY, CDR2 SVAAGI. CDR3 sequence: CASSYSGAGPNTEAFF. The DNA for the CDR3 is TGTGCCAGCAGTTATTCGGGTGCAGGGCCGAACACTGAAGCTTTCTTT.

This clone appeared a few times. The chain uses TRBV6-5 and TRBJ1-5, with a tentative D call TRBD1 (5 bases). Trimming cost V 5 bases and J 3 bases, with 11 bases left between them. The CDR3 length is 14 residues. Germline lookup yields CDR1 MNHEY and CDR2 SVGAGI. CDR3 region: CASSPTGDNQPQHF. In DNA, the CDR3 is TGTGCCAGCAGTCCCACAGGTGACAATCAGCCCCAGCATTTT.

This sequence joins TRBV2 and TRBJ1-1; the match to TRBD1 covers 9 bases. The germline V gene has CDR1 SNHLY and CDR2 FYNNEI. Trimming removed 5 bases from V and 4 bases from J; junction bases left unmatched: 5. The CDR3 runs to 14 residues. The CDR3 region has the DNA TGTGCCAGCAGTACCGACAGGGGGGGCACTGAAGCTTTCTTT. Its protein is CASSTDRGGTEAFF.

Written as DNA, the CDR3 is TGTGCCAGCAGCTCTTCTTCCCTCGCAGATACGCAGTATTTT. This codes for CASSSSSLADTQYF. V and J are TRBV5-4 and TRBJ2-3; D remains ambiguous. The germline V and J ends were trimmed by 3 bases and 4 bases, with 12 bases remaining between them. This CDR3 region has 14 residues. The V gene's germline CDR1 is SGHNT and CDR2 YYREEE (reference sequence). The whole variable domain, remainder taken from reference TRBV5-4 and TRBJ2-3, is ETGVTQSPTHLIKTRGQQVTLRCSSQSGHNTVSWYQQALGQGPQFIFQYYREEENGRGNFPPRFSGLQFPNYSSELNVNALELDDSALYLCASSSSSLADTQYFGPGTRLTVL.

The J gene is TRBJ1-4, the V gene TRBV3-1 (or the pseudogene TRBV3-2), with 9 bases fitting TRBD1. Germline CDR1 is LGHDT and CDR2 is YNNKEL (reference sequence). The CDR3 has 14 residues. With 4 bases clipped from V and 5 bases from J, the junction kept 2 bases outside the gene matches. The CDR3 bases are TGTGCCAGCAGCCTGGGGACAGGGAATGAAAAACTGTTTTTT. Its protein is CASSLGTGNEKLFF.

The rearrangement uses TRBV7-8 and TRBJ1-2, with a weak D call TRBD1 (5 bases). The length of the CDR3 is 15 residues. The V end was cut by 5 bases, the J end by 5 bases, with 18 bases between. Per germline, CDR1 SGHVS and CDR2 FQNEAQ. The CDR3 nucleotides are TGTGCCAGCAGCCGACAGCCGGGGGTGACATATGGCTACACCTTC. Its translation: CASSRQPGVTYGYTF.

This clone was picked up one time. V usage is TRBV30 and J usage is TRBJ2-2; 7 nucleotides agree with TRBD2. This CDR3 is 12 amino acids long. Germline assignment: CDR1 GTSNPN and CDR2 SVGIG (reference sequence). The ends lost 5 bases at V and 7 bases at J; junction bases unmatched: 4. This CDR3 reads CAWGTGGGELFF. The CDR3, as DNA: TGTGCCTGGGGGACGGGGGGCGGGGAGCTGTTTTTT.

This clone was counted once. This rearrangement joins TRBV9 to TRBJ1-5; TRBD1 matches 7 bases. The germline gives CDR1 SGDLS, CDR2 YYNGEE. This CDR3 contains 15 residues. The V gene end was trimmed by 3 bases and the J gene end by 7 bases; junction bases not matched to a gene: 10. The CDR3 sequence is CASSAGGRSGQPQHF. For the CDR3, the DNA is TGTGCCAGCAGCGCAGGGGGAAGGTCGGGACAGCCCCAGCATTTT. Full variable domain (rest looked up from reference TRBV9 and TRBJ1-5): DSGVTQTPKHLITATGQRVTLRCSPRSGDLSVYWYQQSLDQGLQFLIQYYNGEERAKGNILERFSAQQFPDLHSELNLSSLELGDSALYFCASSAGGRSGQPQHFGDGTRLSIL.

V usage is TRBV27 and J usage is TRBJ1-2; 8 bases align to TRBD1. Germline CDR1 reads MNHEY; CDR2 reads SMNVEV (reference sequence). Trimming took 5 bases from V and 8 from J; bases not matched to a gene: 4. The CDR3 has 12 amino acids. The CDR3, as DNA: TGTGCCAGCAGTAACTCAGGGGGCGGCTACACCTTC. Translation gives CASSNSGGGYTF.

The rearrangement uses TRBV5-4 and TRBJ2-7; 8 positions agree with TRBD1. CDR3 length: 15 amino acids. V shed 4 bases and J 2 bases; nucleotides not matched to a gene: 8. Germline loops: CDR1 SGHNT, CDR2 YYREEE (reference sequence). CDR3 amino acids: CASSPGQGSPYEQYF. CDR3 sequence (DNA): TGTGCCAGCAGCCCCGGACAGGGCTCTCCCTACGAGCAGTACTTC.

CDR3 loop: CASSMQGGGLETQYF. The CDR3, as DNA: TGTGCCAGTAGTATGCAGGGGGGAGGTTTGGAGACCCAGTACTTC. The chain links TRBV19 to TRBJ2-5; tentative D call: TRBD1 (7 bases). V lost 3 bases, J lost 5 bases, and 16 bases lay in between. The CDR3 length is 15 residues. Looked up from germline, CDR1 is LNHDA and CDR2 is SQIVND (reference sequence).

The chain has TRBV11-2 and TRBJ1-1; D is uncertain. The CDR3 sequence is 13 residues long. Germline-derived CDR1 and CDR2 are SGHAT and FQNNGV. Trimming took 0 bases from V and 4 from J, leaving 6 bases between them. The CDR3 DNA reads as TGTGCCAGCAGCTTAGAAAGCGGCACTGAAGCTTTCTTT. Protein: CASSLESGTEAFF.

V and J are TRBV7-9 and TRBJ1-5; tentatively, D is TRBD1 (5 bases). Germline V gene data show CDR1 as SEHNR and CDR2 as FQNEAQ (reference sequence). V lost 5 bases to trimming and J lost 0 bases, with 8 bases between them. This CDR3 is built from 14 residues. CDR3 nucleotide sequence: TGTGCCAGCAGCCGGGACTTTAGCAATCAGCCCCAGCATTTT. Translation: CASSRDFSNQPQHF.

The chain uses TRBV6-6 and TRBJ1-2; TRBD1 might be the D (6 bases). The CDR3 runs to 12 residues. Trimming removed 8 bases from V and 1 base from J, with 8 bases in between. Germline CDR1 is MNHNY and CDR2 is SVGAGI (reference sequence). CDR3 sequence: CASQQGNYGYTF. The CDR3 DNA follows: TGTGCCAGCCAACAGGGTAACTATGGCTACACCTTC.

The chain has TRBV4-1 and TRBJ2-1, with D possibly being TRBD2 (6 bases). Trimming removed 0 bases at V and 4 bases at J, with 13 bases between. Germline CDR1 is MGHRA and CDR2 is YSYEKL. CDR3 size: 16 residues. CDR3 in DNA: TGCGCCAGCAGCCAAGATGGGGGGTTCGGTTACAATGAGCAGTTCTTC. This gives the protein CASSQDGGFGYNEQFF.

This clone was seen a handful of times. The chain carries TRBV27 and TRBJ2-7; D might be TRBD2 (6 bases). Germline CDR1 and CDR2: MNHEY and SMNVEV (reference sequence). The length of the CDR3 is 14 residues. The ends were cut back, 6 bases at V and 2 bases at J, with 14 bases in the middle. The CDR3 DNA is TGTGCCAGCAGGACCTTGGAGGGAACCTACGAGCAGTACTTC. This translates into CASRTLEGTYEQYF.

This clone was picked up a small number of times. Within the sample, other DNA sequences also encode this same CDR3. The V call is TRBV19, the J call TRBJ1-1, with D possibly being TRBD1 (5 bases). Trimming shortened V by 3 bases and J by 1 base, and 9 bases separated the two germline ends. CDR1 is LNHDA, CDR2 SQIVND, per germline (reference sequence). This CDR3 region has 14 residues. The CDR3 protein is CASSIFGGNTEAFF. The CDR3 DNA follows: TGTGCCAGTAGTATTTTCGGGGGGAACACTGAAGCTTTCTTT.

This chain connects TRBV6-5 to TRBJ1-6; TRBD1 might be the D (5 bases). Between the trimmed V and J ends, which lost 6 bases and 0 bases, there was a span of 9 bases. Germline loops: CDR1 MNHEY, CDR2 SVGAGI. This CDR3 is 15 amino acids long. This CDR3 reads CASRRDSSYNSPLHF. As DNA, the CDR3 is TGTGCCAGCAGGCGAGACAGCTCCTATAATTCACCCCTCCACTTT.

The rearrangement links TRBV2 to TRBJ1-3; TRBD1 matches at 11 bases. CDR1 is SNHLY and CDR2 is FYNNEI in the germline V gene. J gave up 4 bases and V 6 bases, and 11 bases lay outside the gene matches. The CDR3 has 17 amino acids. CDR3 amino acids: CASRGLADRGRGNTIYF. The DNA for the CDR3 is TGTGCCAGCAGGGGTTTAGCGGACAGGGGGCGAGGAAACACCATATATTTT. Together with reference TRBV2 and TRBJ1-3, the CDR3 gives the full variable domain: EPEVTQTPSHQVTQMGQEVILRCVPISNHLYFYWYRQILGQKVEFLVSFYNNEISEKSEIFDDQFSVERPDGSNFTLKIRSTKLEDSAMYFCASRGLADRGRGNTIYFGEGSWLTVV.

The rearrangement joins TRBV12-3 or TRBV12-4 to TRBJ1-5; D remains ambiguous. Between the trimmed V and J ends, which lost 2 bases and 6 bases, there was a span of 8 bases. The CDR3 covers 13 residues. The CDR3 coding sequence is TGTGCCAGCAGTTTATCACTCCGTCAGCCCCAGCATTTT. Translation: CASSLSLRQPQHF.

V and J are TRBV7-9 and TRBJ1-3, with 9 bases fitting TRBD1. CDR3 length equals 15 residues. The V gene end was trimmed by 5 bases and the J gene end by 4 bases; junction bases not matched to a gene: 6. Germline V lookup: CDR1 SEHNR, CDR2 FQNEAQ (reference sequence). The CDR3 nucleotides are TGTGCCAGCAGCCCGGGACAGGGTACAGGAAACACCATATATTTT. It is translated as CASSPGQGTGNTIYF. The variable domain in full, with the rest retrieved from reference TRBV7-9 and TRBJ1-3, is DTGVSQNPRHKITKRGQNVTFRCDPISEHNRLYWYRQTLGQGPEFLTYFQNEAQLEKSRLLSDRFSAERPKGSFSTLEIQRTEQGDSAMYLCASSPGQGTGNTIYFGEGSWLTVV.